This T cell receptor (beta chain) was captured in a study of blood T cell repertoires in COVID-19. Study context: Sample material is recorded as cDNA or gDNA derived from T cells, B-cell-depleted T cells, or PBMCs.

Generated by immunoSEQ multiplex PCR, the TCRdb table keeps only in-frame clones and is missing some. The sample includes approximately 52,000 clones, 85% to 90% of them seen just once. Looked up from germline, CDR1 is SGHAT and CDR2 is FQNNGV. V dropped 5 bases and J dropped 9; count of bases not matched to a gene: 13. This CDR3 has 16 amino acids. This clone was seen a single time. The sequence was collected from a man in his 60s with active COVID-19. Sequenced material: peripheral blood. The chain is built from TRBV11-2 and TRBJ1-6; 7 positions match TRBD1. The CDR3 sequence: CASSLKRQGGSSPLHF. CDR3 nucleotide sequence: TGTGCCAGCAGCCTGAAGCGGCAGGGGGGATCTTCACCCCTCCACTTT.